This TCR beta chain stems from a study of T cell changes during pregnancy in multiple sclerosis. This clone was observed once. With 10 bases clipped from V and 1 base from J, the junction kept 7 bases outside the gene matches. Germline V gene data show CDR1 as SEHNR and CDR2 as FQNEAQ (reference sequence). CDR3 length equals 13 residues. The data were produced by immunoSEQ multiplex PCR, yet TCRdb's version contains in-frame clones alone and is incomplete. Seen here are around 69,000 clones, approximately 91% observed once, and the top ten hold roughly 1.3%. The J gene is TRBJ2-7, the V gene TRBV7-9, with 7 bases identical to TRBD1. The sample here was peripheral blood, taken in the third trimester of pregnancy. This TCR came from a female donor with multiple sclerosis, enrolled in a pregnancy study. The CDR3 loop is CATRGQESYEQYF. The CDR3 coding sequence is TGTGCCACCCGAGGACAGGAGTCCTACGAGCAGTACTTC.